This T cell receptor (beta chain) comes out of a study of cytomegalovirus exposure and HLA in healthy donors. Regarding the study as a whole: Later analysis showed most CMV-associated TCR beta chains appearing HLA-restricted.

In its sample, this clone was seen a few times. Its target is not known. The PCR made use of 60 Vbeta and 13 Jbeta primers. Assay used: immunoSEQ multiplex PCR; TCRdb lists only in-frame clones, some missing. Here the sample spans 130,000 to 150,000 clones, nearly 80% being singletons. The length of the CDR3 is 14 residues. Germline CDR1 SNHLY, CDR2 FYNNEI. V lost 7 bases, J lost 6 bases, and 12 bases stayed unmatched. V usage is TRBV2 and J usage is TRBJ2-7; TRBD1 agrees at 7 bases. Sequencing used PBMCs. This receptor was obtained from a male donor in good health and CMV-seronegative. CDR3 sequence reads: CASKGQGEVFEQYF. The CDR3 DNA reads as TGTGCCAGCAAGGGGCAGGGGGAAGTCTTCGAGCAGTACTTC.